This T cell receptor beta chain was captured by sequencing in a study of OX40 agonist ivuxolimab in advanced cancers. Broadly, across the study: The costimulatory receptor OX40 (CD134) was targeted by ivuxolimab, a fully human IgG2 agonistic monoclonal antibody. Intravenous ivuxolimab was administered to patients every 2 weeks at six dose levels: 0.01, 0.1, 0.3, 1.5, 3 and 10 mg/kg. Of the approximately 50 dose-escalation patients, hepatocellular carcinoma was present in around 20, melanoma in roughly 15, renal cell carcinoma in 9 and head and neck cancer in 9. The dose-escalation cohort was roughly 80% male with a mean age of approximately 60 years, ranging from roughly 20 to 80. Patients were allowed to have had prior anti-PD-1, anti-PD-L1 or anti-CTLA-4 therapy, and roughly two fifths of the dose-escalation patients had been treated with checkpoint inhibitors. Partial responses occurred in three dose-escalation patients, of whom one had hepatocellular carcinoma and two had cutaneous melanoma. The purpose of peripheral TCRbeta sequencing was to test whether ivuxolimab changed TCR sequence diversity and led to clonal T-cell expansion. The monotherapy dose-escalation portion (N of about 47 patients) of the phase I ivuxolimab trial is reported in the paper.

The investigation overall reported the following: Clonal expansion of both CD4+ and CD8+ blood T cells was observed from baseline to week 6 at doses 0.1 to 3.0 mg/kg. Low levels of normalized T-cell clonal expansion were also seen in some patients who did not respond. The antigen specificity of the peripheral T cells that underwent clonal expansion was not determined. In the 0.1-3.0 mg/kg groups, partial responders had among the lowest normalized peripheral clonal expansion, particularly in CD8+ T cells. After ivuxolimab, more expanded clones were found on average in CD8+ T cells than in CD4+ T cells.

As concerns this clone: Its antigen is still unknown. Base qualities are missing; no much larger clone stands one base away.

Patients with a history of autoimmune disease or receiving systemic immunosuppression were excluded from the trial. In every dose cohort, peripheral blood was drawn for TCR sequencing at baseline, cycle 4 day 1, and cycle 7 day 1. Samples were obtained from an open-label, multicenter, first-in-human phase I dose-escalation trial of ivuxolimab. Adults with locally advanced or metastatic melanoma, renal cell carcinoma, hepatocellular carcinoma or head and neck squamous cell carcinoma were enrolled in the trial. CD4+ and CD8+ T cells were sorted separately from peripheral blood before TCR sequencing. Genomic DNA was extracted from sorted cells for sequencing of the TCRbeta CDR3 region. The immunoSEQ Assay was used for sequencing of TCRbeta CDR3 regions. TCRdb carries this immuneACCESS record with in-frame sequences only. Its versions omit some clonotypes, under half of them owing to an unresolved V gene in the studies checked, with the rest unexplained. This sample is represented by some 51,000 clones; 70% to 80% of them were singletons. Around 2% of the sample is in the top ten clones.

From cysteine to phenylalanine, the CDR3 is 15 amino acids long. The read is trimmed to its CDR3 DNA, 45 bases read in frame from base 1. From V the trimming removes 0 bases and from J it removes 2 bases, while the gene matches leave 1 base of the junction unaccounted for. The germline V gene supplies CDR1 SGHTA and CDR2 FQGNSA. The rearranged chain carries TRBV7-2 and TRBJ1-2, with 9 central nucleotides matching TRBD1. This clonotype was obtained from an adult with an advanced solid tumor such as melanoma, head and neck, liver or kidney cancer. Sequences were derived from CD4+ or CD8+ T cells sorted from blood, sampled in a trial of the OX40 agonist ivuxolimab. The CDR3 is CASSLAGTGNYGYTF. At the DNA level, the sequence is TGTGCCAGCAGCTTAGCCGGGACAGGGAACTATGGCTACACCTTC.